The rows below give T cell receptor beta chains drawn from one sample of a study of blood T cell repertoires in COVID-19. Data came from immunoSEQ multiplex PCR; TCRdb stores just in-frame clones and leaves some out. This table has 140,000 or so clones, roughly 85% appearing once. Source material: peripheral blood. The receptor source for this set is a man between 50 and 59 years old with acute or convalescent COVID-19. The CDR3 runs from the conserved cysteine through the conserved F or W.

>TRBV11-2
CASSLEQGTGDTQYF
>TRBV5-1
CASSFGNRNNYGYTF
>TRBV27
CASSLGSYGQPQHF
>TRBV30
CACRTGNSYEQYF
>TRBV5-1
CASSLAGTGGTEAFF
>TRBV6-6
CASSPSGRGNEQYF
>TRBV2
CASSWTLQDAFRTDTQYF
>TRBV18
CASSPLVETGTYNEQFF
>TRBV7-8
CASSLTPGDYGYTF
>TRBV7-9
CASSRDSRTGELFF
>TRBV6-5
CASALAGTDTQYF
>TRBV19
CASSMGLLAGEETQYF
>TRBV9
CASSVQGARVTGELFF
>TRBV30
CAWSVLRRTEAFF
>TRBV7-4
CASSLGGELGYEQYF
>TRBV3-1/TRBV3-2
CASSQGGSESNQPQHF
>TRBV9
CASSARGYGELFF
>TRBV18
CASSPFSAGQETQYF
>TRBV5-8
CASSLDWPSGGHEQFF
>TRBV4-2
CASSRRRTDSLNTEAFF
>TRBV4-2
CASSQNSGDLSYEQYF
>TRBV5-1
CASSWSSPTEPNTGELFF
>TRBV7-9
CASSLERANSPLHF
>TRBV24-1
CATSDSSRESYEQYF